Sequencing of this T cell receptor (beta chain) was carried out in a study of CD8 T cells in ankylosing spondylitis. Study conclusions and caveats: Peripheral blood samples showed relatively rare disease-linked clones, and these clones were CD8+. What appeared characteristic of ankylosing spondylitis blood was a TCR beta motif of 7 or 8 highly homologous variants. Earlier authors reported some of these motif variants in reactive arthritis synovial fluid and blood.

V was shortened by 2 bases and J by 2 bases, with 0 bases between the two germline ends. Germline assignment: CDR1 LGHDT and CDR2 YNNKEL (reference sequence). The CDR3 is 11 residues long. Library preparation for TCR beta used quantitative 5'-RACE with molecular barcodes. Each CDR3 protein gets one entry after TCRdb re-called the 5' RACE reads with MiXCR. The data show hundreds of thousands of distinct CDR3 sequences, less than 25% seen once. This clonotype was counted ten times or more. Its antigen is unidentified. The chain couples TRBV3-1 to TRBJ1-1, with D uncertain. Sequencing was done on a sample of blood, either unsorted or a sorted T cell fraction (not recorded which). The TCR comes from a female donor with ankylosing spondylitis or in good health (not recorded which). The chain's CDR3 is CASSQNTEAFF. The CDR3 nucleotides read TGTGCCAGCAGCCAAAACACTGAAGCTTTCTTT. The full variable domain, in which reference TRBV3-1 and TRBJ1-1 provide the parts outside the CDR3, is DTAVSQTPKYLVTQMGNDKSIKCEQNLGHDTMYWYKQDSKKFLKIMFSYNNKELIINETVPNRFSPKSPDKAHLNLHINSLELGDSAVYFCASSQNTEAFFGQGTRLTVV.